This T cell receptor (beta chain) was identified in a study of read filtering for tumor transcriptome and immune sequencing. This CDR3 comprises 16 residues. Points from the study as a whole: Without single-read clonotypes, shared clonotype proportions correlated more between IR-seq and RNA-seq. RNA-seq captured clonotypes less deeply and reliably than IR-seq. The sorted CD138-negative fraction was a mixed bone marrow immune population, not purified T cells.

This clonotype appeared many times. Antigen: not known. The library was built from 400 ng RNA with molecular barcoded adaptors for alpha/delta and beta/gamma chains. TCRdb re-derived calls from the reads in MiXCR, one entry per CDR3 protein. There are 35,000 to 50,000 distinct CDR3 sequences in the sample; less than 20% occur only once, and around two fifths lies in the top ten. The TCR sequence derives from a donor at least 40 years old with multiple myeloma. The sample comprised a population of CD138-negative cells sorted from bone marrow. V gene TRBV21-1 combines with J gene TRBJ1-1; the table's D call TRBD1 went unverified against the DNA. TRBV21-1 is labeled a pseudogene. CDR3 nucleotides: TGTGCCAGCAGCCCCCTGAGGGGGAGAGGGAACACTGAAGCTTTCTTT. Its translation is CASSPLRGRGNTEAFF.